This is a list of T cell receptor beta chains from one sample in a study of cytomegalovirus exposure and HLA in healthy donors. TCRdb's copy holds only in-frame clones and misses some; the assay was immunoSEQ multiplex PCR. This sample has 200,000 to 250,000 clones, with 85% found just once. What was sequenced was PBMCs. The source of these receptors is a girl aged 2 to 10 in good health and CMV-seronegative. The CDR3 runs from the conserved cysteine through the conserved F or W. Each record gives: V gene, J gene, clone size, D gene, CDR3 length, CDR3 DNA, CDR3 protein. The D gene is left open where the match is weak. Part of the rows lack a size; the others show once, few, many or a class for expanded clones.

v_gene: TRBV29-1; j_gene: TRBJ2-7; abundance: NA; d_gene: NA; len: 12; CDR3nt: TGCAGCGTTGGGTACAGCTCCTACGAGCAGTACTTC; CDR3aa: CSVGYSSYEQYF
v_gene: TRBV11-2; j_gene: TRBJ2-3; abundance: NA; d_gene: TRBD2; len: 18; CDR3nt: TGTGCCAGCAGCTCCGGACGGACGAGCGGGGGGTGGACAGATACGCAGTATTTT; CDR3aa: CASSSGRTSGGWTDTQYF
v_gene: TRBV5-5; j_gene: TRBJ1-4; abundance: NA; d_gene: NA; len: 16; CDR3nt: TGTGCCAGCAGCGGGGCAGGGATTGTGGCTAATGAAAAACTGTTTTTT; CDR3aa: CASSGAGIVANEKLFF
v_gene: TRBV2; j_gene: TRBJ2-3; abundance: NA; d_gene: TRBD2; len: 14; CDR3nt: TGTGCCAGCCCCACCGGGAGGAAGACAGATACGCAGTATTTT; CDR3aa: CASPTGRKTDTQYF
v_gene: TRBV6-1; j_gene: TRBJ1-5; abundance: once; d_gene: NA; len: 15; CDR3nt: TGTGCCAGCAGTGAAAACCGCGGTAGCAATCAGCCCCAGCATTTT; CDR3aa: CASSENRGSNQPQHF
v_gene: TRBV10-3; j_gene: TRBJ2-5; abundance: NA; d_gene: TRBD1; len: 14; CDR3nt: TGTGCCATCAGCCGGACAGGGGAGTGGAAGACCCAGTACTTC; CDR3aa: CAISRTGEWKTQYF
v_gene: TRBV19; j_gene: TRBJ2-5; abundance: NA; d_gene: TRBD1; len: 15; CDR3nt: TGTGCCAGTAGTCGCCGGGACAGGGGCCAAGAGACCCAGTACTTC; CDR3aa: CASSRRDRGQETQYF
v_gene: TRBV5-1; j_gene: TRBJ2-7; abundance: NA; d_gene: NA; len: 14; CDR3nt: TGCGCCAGCAGCTTGGCGCAGGAGGCCTACGAGCAGTACTTC; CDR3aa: CASSLAQEAYEQYF
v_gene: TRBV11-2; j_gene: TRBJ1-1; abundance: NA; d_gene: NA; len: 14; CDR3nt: TGTGCCAGCAGCGCTTCTAGGGGTCGCACTGAAGCTTTCTTT; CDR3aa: CASSASRGRTEAFF
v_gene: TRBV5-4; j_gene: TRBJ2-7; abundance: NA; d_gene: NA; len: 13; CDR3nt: TGTGCCAGCAGTCCCGGAGGGGCCTCCGAGCAGTACTTC; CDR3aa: CASSPGGASEQYF